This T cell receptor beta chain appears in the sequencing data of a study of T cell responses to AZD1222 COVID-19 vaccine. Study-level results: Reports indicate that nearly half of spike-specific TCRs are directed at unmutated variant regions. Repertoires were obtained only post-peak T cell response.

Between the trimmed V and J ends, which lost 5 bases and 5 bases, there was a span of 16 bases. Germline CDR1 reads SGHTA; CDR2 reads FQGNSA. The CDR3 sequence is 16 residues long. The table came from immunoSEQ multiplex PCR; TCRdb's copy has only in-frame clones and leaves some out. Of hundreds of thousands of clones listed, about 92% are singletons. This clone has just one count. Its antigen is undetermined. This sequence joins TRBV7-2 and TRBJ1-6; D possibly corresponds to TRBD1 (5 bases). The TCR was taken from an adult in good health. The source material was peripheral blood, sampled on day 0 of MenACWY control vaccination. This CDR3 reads CASSARWGGNNSPLHF. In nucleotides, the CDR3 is TGTGCCAGCAGCGCACGATGGGGGGGGAATAATTCACCCCTCCACTTT.